This TCR beta chain was obtained from a study of T cell repertoires in cytomegalovirus infection. As for the study in general: Shared public TCR beta signatures pointed to both CMV infection and a matching HLA type.

Overall study results and limits: The ex vivo response was dominated by HLA-C-restricted CMV-specific TCR beta clonotypes.

MiXCR, run by TCRdb on the reads, gives a single entry per CDR3 protein. The data show 300,000 or so distinct CDR3 sequences, 20% to 25% seen once. Regarding this clonotype: The antigen is not known.

The sequence came from a human donor in good health (CMV status not recorded). Some clones in this sample may be carry-over from other donors' samples. This sample comprised cultured PBMCs, obtained from culture after CMV antigen stimulation.

CDR3 coding DNA: TGTGCCAGCACCAATATCAGGGGGAGGGCAGATACGCAGTATTTT. Protein: CASTNIRGRADTQYF. The rearrangement uses TRBV27 and TRBJ2-3; D possibly matches TRBD1 or TRBD2 (7 bases each). The V gene's germline CDR1 is MNHEY and CDR2 SMNVEV (reference sequence). V was cut by 7 bases and J by 4 bases, with 18 bases left in between. This CDR3 spans 15 amino acids.